These 6 T cell receptor beta chains originate from one sample sequenced in a study of shared clonotypes between healthy human individuals. Some clones are missing from TCRdb's copy, which holds only in-frame ones; the method was immunoSEQ multiplex PCR. The sample has about 2.4 million clones; roughly 93% are singletons. Sequencing was performed on naive CD4+ T cells from PBMCs. Subset reported: CD45RA+ positively selected. These receptors were taken from a man younger than 30 in good health. Some clones in this sample may be carry-over from other donors' samples.

The chain recombines TRBV27 with TRBJ2-7; the match to TRBD1 covers 9 bases. CDR1 MNHEY and CDR2 SMNVEV come from the germline V gene (reference sequence). J gave up 5 bases and V 4 bases, and 3 bases lay outside the gene matches. The CDR3 sequence is 13 residues long. CDR3 sequence: CASSSGQGHEQYF. CDR3 coding DNA: TGTGCCAGCAGTTCGGGACAGGGCCACGAGCAGTACTTC.

The chain combines TRBV6-5 with TRBJ1-2; 9 bases are a match to TRBD1. The germline gives CDR1 MNHEY, CDR2 SVGAGI. J lost 3 bases, V lost 8 bases, and 7 bases had no gene match. CDR3 length: 14 amino acids. As DNA, the CDR3 is TGTGCCAGCTGGAGGGGACAGGGAGACTATGGCTACACCTTC. It codes for CASWRGQGDYGYTF.

The chain links TRBV4-1 to TRBJ2-1, with TRBD2 matching over 14 bases. CDR3 length: 16 residues. J was trimmed by 9 bases and V by 3 bases; bases with no gene match: 7. Germline V CDR1 and CDR2: MGHRA, YSYEKL. This chain's CDR3 is CASSHPGLAGGSEQFF. CDR3 bases: TGCGCCAGCAGCCATCCAGGACTAGCGGGAGGTAGTGAGCAGTTCTTC.

The chain combines TRBV6-1 with TRBJ2-7, with D possibly matching TRBD2 (9 bases). Trimming cost V 4 bases and J 2 bases, with 18 bases left between them. This CDR3 region has 16 residues. CDR1 MNHNS and CDR2 SASEGT come from the germline V gene. The CDR3 protein is CASSGLAARGPYEQYF. The CDR3 DNA is TGTGCCAGCAGTGGACTAGCGGCCAGGGGGCCCTACGAGCAGTACTTC.

V usage is TRBV19 and J usage is TRBJ1-2, with 9 bases aligning to TRBD1. With V trimmed by 5 bases and J by 3 bases, 10 bases remained unmatched. Germline-derived CDR1 and CDR2 are LNHDA and SQIVND (reference sequence). The CDR3 is made up of 16 amino acids. The CDR3 nucleotides read TGTGCCAGTAGTGACAAACGGACAGGGGCGGACTATGGCTACACCTTC. It specifies CASSDKRTGADYGYTF.

The CDR3 is CASSLGQGNTGELFF. CDR3 DNA sequence: TGTGCCAGCAGCCTTGGACAGGGAAACACCGGGGAGCTGTTTTTT. The V call is TRBV7-6, the J call TRBJ2-2; TRBD1 aligns across 8 bases. V shed 5 bases, J shed 2 bases, and the junction held 4 bases outside the gene matches. CDR3 length: 15 residues. Germline V gene lookup returns CDR1 SGHVS and CDR2 FNYEAQ.